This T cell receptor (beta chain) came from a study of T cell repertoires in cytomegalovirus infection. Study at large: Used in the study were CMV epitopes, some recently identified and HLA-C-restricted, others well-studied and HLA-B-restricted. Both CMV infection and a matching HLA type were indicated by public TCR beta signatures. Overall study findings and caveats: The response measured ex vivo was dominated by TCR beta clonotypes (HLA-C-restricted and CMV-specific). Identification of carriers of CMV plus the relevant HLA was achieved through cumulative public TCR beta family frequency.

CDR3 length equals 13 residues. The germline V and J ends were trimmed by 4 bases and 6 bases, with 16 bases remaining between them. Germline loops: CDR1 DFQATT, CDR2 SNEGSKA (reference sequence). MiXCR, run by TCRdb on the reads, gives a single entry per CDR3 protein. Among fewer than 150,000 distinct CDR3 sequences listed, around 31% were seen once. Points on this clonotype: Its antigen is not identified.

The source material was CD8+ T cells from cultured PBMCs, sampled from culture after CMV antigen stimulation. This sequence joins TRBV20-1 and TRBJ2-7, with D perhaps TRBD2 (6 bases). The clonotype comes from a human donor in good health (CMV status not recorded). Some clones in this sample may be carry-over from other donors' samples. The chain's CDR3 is CSAMAGREVEQYF. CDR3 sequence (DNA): TGCAGTGCTATGGCAGGCAGGGAGGTCGAGCAGTACTTC.